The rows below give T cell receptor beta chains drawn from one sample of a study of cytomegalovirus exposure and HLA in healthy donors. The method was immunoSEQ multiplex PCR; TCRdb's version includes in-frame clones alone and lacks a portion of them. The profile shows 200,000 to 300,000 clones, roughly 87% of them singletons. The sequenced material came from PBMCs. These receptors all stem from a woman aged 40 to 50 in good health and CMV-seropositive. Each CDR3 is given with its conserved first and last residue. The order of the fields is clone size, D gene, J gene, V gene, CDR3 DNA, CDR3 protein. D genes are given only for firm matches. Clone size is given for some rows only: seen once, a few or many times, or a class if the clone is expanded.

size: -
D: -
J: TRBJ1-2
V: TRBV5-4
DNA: TGTGCCAGCAGGCCTACGATCGGGGAGAACTATGGCTACACCTTC
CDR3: CASRPTIGENYGYTF

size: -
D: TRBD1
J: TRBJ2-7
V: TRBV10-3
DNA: TGTGCCATCAGTGGGGGACAGGGGGCCTACGAGCAGTACTTC
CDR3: CAISGGQGAYEQYF

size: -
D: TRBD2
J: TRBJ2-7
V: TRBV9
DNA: TGTGCCAGCAGCGTAAGCGGGGGGCTGGCCTACGAGCAGTACTTC
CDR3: CASSVSGGLAYEQYF

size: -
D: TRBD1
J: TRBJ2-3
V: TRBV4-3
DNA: TGCGCCAGCAGCCACGCTCTGGACAGGGGAGCAGATACGCAGTATTTT
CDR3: CASSHALDRGADTQYF

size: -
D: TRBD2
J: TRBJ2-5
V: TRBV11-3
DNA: TGTGCCAGCAGCCCAAACTCAGCGGGAGGATTGGAGACCCAGCACTTC
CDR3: CASSPNSAGGLETQHF

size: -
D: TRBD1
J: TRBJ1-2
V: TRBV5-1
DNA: TGCGCCAGCAGCCCGGGACAGGGCGACTATGGCTACACCTTC
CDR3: CASSPGQGDYGYTF

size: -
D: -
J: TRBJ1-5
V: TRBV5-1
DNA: TGCGCCAGCACTCCGGACGGGGGGGATCAGCCCCAGCATTTT
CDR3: CASTPDGGDQPQHF

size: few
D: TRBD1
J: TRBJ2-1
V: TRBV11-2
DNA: TGTGCCAGTCAAATGTCGGGACAGGGGGTAGATGAGCAGTTCTTC
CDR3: CASQMSGQGVDEQFF

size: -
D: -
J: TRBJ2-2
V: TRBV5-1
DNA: TGCGCCAGCCGGCCGGCAGGTGATACCGGGGAGCTGTTTTTT
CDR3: CASRPAGDTGELFF

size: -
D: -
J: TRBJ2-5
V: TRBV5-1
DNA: TGCGCCAGCAGCTTGCTAGGTGAAGAGACCCAGTACTTC
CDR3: CASSLLGEETQYF

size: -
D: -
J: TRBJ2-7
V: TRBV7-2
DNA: TGTGCCAGCAGCTTATGGGGCGACTCCTACGAGCAGTACTTC
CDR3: CASSLWGDSYEQYF

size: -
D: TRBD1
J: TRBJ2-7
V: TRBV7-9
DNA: TGTGCCAGCAGCTTAGTTTCAGGGGGCATCGACGAGCAGTACTTC
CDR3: CASSLVSGGIDEQYF

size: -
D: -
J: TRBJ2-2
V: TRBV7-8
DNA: TGTGCCAGCAGCTCACAGGGTATTTGGAACACCGGGGAGCTGTTTTTT
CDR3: CASSSQGIWNTGELFF

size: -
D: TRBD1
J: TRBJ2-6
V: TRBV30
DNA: TGTGCCTGGAGACAGGGGAATCCCCCTGGGGCCAACGTCCTGACTTTC
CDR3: CAWRQGNPPGANVLTF

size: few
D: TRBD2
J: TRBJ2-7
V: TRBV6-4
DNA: TGTGCCAGCAACCCACCTACTCTAGCGGGGCGCTCCTACGAGCAGTACTTC
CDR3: CASNPPTLAGRSYEQYF

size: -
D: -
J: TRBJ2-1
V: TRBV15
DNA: TGTGCCACCAGCAGAGAAAGCGGGTACAATGAGCAGTTCTTC
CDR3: CATSRESGYNEQFF

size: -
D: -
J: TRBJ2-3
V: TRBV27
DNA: TGTGCCAGCAGGGACCGGGTCTCGGAGGTTACAGATACGCAGTATTTT
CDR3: CASRDRVSEVTDTQYF

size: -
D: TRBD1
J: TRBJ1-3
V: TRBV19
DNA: TGTGCCAGTGGGGACAGGGCCTCTGGAAACACCATATATTTT
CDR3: CASGDRASGNTIYF

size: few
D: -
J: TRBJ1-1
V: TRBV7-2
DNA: TGTGCCAGCAGCCCAGGGAGGATGAACACTGAAGCTTTCTTT
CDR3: CASSPGRMNTEAFF

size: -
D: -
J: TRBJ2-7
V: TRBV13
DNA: TGTGCCAGCTCGTTCGGGGGAGCCGGGCCCTACGAGCAGTACTTC
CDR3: CASSFGGAGPYEQYF

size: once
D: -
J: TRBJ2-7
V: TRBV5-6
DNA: TGTGCCAGCAGCTTGGTAGGGGGAGACGAGCAGTACTTC
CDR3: CASSLVGGDEQYF

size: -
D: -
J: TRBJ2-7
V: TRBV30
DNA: TGTGCCTGGAGTGTAGTCAGGGGTGATCACGAGCAGTACTTC
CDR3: CAWSVVRGDHEQYF

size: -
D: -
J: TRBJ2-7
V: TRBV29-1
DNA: TGCAGCGTTGTTGGATTAGCGGCAAGCTACGAGCAGTACTTC
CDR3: CSVVGLAASYEQYF

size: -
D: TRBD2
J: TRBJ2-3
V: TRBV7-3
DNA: TGTGCCAGCAGCTTAATGCCAGCGGGAGGTAGGACAGATACGCAGTATTTT
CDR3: CASSLMPAGGRTDTQYF

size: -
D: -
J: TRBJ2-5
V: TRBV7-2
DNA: TGTGCCAGCAGCCCACAAACAGGGCTACAAGAGACCCAGTACTTC
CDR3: CASSPQTGLQETQYF

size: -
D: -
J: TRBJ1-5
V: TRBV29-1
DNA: TGCAGCGTTGTGACAGATAGCAATCAGCCCCAGCATTTT
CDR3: CSVVTDSNQPQHF

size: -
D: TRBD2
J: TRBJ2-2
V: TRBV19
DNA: TGTGCCAGTTGCGGCCTAGCGGCGAACACCGGGGAGCTGTTTTTT
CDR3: CASCGLAANTGELFF

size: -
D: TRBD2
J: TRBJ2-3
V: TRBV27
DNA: TGTGCCAGCAGTACTGGACTAGCGGGAGGGGCGGAAGCAGATACGCAGTATTTT
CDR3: CASSTGLAGGAEADTQYF

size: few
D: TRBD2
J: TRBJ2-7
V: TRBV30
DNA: TGTGCCTGGAGGGGACTAGTTTTCTACGAGCAGTACTTC
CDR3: CAWRGLVFYEQYF

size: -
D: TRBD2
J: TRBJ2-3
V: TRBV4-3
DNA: TGCGCCAGCAGCCAAACCGGGACTAGCGGGAATTTGTTTACAGATACGCAGTATTTT
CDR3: CASSQTGTSGNLFTDTQYF

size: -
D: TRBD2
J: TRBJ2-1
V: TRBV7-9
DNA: TGTGCCAGCAGTTCCCCGATTAGCGGGGGGGCCGCCAATGAGCAGTTCTTC
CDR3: CASSSPISGGAANEQFF

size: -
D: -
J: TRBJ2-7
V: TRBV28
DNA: TGTGCCAGCAGTTTATTAGGGACAACCTCCTACGAGCAGTACTTC
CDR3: CASSLLGTTSYEQYF

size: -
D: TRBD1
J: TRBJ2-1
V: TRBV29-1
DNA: TGCAGCGTTGAGTGGACAGGTGGGGATGAGCAGTTCTTC
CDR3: CSVEWTGGDEQFF

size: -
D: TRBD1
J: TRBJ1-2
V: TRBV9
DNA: TGTGCCAGCAGCCGGACAGGGGGGGACTATGGCTACACCTTC
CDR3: CASSRTGGDYGYTF

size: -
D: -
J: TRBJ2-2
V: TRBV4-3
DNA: TGCGCCAGCAGCCAAGAATTTAGTGTGACCGGGGAGCTGTTTTTT
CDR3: CASSQEFSVTGELFF